The 11 T cell receptor beta chains presented below share a single source sample, sequenced in a study of graft-versus-host responses after intestinal transplantation. Produced via immunoSEQ multiplex PCR; TCRdb's table is partial and in-frame only. The table includes tens of thousands of clones, roughly 95% detected once. Which antigens these TCRs recognize remains unknown. The starting material was unstimulated CD8+ T cells sorted from spleen or lymph node cells, obtained before transplant. Receptors were obtained from a human donor who was the organ donor for an intestinal transplant.

The rearrangement links TRBV9 to TRBJ1-2; 7 bases match TRBD1. V lost 0 bases and J lost 5; bases outside the gene matches: 16. CDR1 is SGDLS, CDR2 YYNGEE, per germline. The CDR3 spans 18 residues. The chain's CDR3 is CASSVASGPSQGGYGYTF. Written as DNA, the CDR3 is TGTGCCAGCAGCGTAGCTAGCGGGCCCTCCCAGGGGGGATATGGCTACACCTTC.

The rearrangement links TRBV5-4 to TRBJ1-1; D is perhaps TRBD1 (5 bases). From germline, CDR1 is SGHNT and CDR2 YYREEE (reference sequence). CDR3 size: 14 residues. V gave up 2 bases and J gave up 3 bases, with 11 bases separating them. This chain's CDR3 is CASSFTGTDTEAFF. In nucleotides, the CDR3 is TGTGCCAGCAGCTTCACCGGGACGGACACTGAAGCTTTCTTT.

CDR3 protein: CASSQRQDPALNFYNEQFF. In DNA form, the CDR3 reads TGTGCCAGCAGCCAGAGACAGGACCCTGCCCTGAACTTTTACAATGAGCAGTTCTTC. This chain links TRBV11-3 with TRBJ2-1, with D possibly matching TRBD1 (6 bases). The germline gives CDR1 SGHNT, CDR2 YENEEA. The V and J ends lost 5 bases and 4 bases respectively, with 27 bases between them. CDR3 size: 19 residues.

The V gene is TRBV27, the J gene TRBJ2-2; TRBD2 aligns across 7 bases. This CDR3 is built from 17 residues. Looked up from germline, CDR1 is MNHEY and CDR2 is SMNVEV (reference sequence). Germline trimming cut 4 bases from V and 2 bases from J; bases unmatched to any gene: 10. CDR3 nucleotides: TGTGCCAGCAGTTCCCCACTAGCGACGATTAACACCGGGGAGCTGTTTTTT. As protein: CASSSPLATINTGELFF.

The chain couples TRBV10-2 to TRBJ1-2; 7 bases are a match to TRBD1. The ends lost 5 bases at V and 4 bases at J; junction bases unmatched: 7. Looked up from germline, CDR1 is WSHSY and CDR2 is SAAADI. The CDR3 totals 14 residues. The CDR3 region is CASSPGQALYGYTF. The CDR3 nucleotides are TGCGCCAGCAGTCCTGGACAGGCGCTCTATGGCTACACCTTC.

A few counts support this clone. The chain uses TRBV4-3 and TRBJ2-1; tentative D call: TRBD2 (6 bases). The CDR3 spans 14 residues. Germline V CDR1 and CDR2: LGHNA, YSLEER. The germline V and J ends were trimmed by 2 bases and 8 bases, with 13 bases remaining between them. The CDR3 here is CASSQSERAHEQFF. The CDR3 bases are TGCGCCAGCAGCCAATCCGAGCGGGCCCATGAGCAGTTCTTC.

The chain has TRBV10-2 and TRBJ2-4; TRBD1 matches 7 bases. Trimming at V came to 2 bases and at J to 8 bases, leaving 6 bases not matched to a gene. The CDR3 consists of 14 residues. CDR1 is WSHSY and CDR2 is SAAADI in the germline V gene. The CDR3 sequence: CASSEEGATDIQYF. In nucleotides, the CDR3 is TGCGCCAGCAGTGAGGAGGGGGCGACGGACATTCAGTACTTC.

The chain joins TRBV25-1 to TRBJ2-5; 9 nucleotides match TRBD1. V shed 1 base, J shed 4 bases, and the junction held 10 bases outside the gene matches. Germline CDR1 reads MGHDK; CDR2 reads SYGVNS. The CDR3 has 17 amino acids. CDR3 nucleotides: TGTGCCAGCAGTGAATGGTCCCGACAGGGGGGGGTAGAGACCCAGTACTTC. Translating it yields CASSEWSRQGGVETQYF.

The CDR3 protein is CAWDTIGGGGSYNEQFF. In nucleotides, the CDR3 is TGTGCCTGGGACACGATCGGGGGGGGTGGCTCCTACAATGAGCAGTTCTTC. The chain links TRBV30 to TRBJ2-1, with 8 bases that match TRBD2. Germline V gene lookup returns CDR1 GTSNPN and CDR2 SVGIG (reference sequence). The J segment lost 0 bases and the V segment lost 5 bases, leaving 12 bases of the junction unmatched. The CDR3 extends over 17 amino acids. The full variable domain, with the rest looked up from reference TRBV30 and TRBJ2-1, is SQTIHQWPATLVQPVGSPLSLECTVEGTSNPNLYWYRQAAGRGLQLLFYSVGIGQISSEVPQNLSASRPQDRQFILSSKKLLLSDSGFYLCAWDTIGGGGSYNEQFFGPGTRLTVL.

The chain has TRBV10-3 and TRBJ2-3; 7 positions agree with TRBD1. Trimming removed 9 bases from V and 2 bases from J; junction bases left unmatched: 11. The V gene's germline CDR1 is ENHRY and CDR2 SYGVKD. The CDR3 has 15 amino acids. The CDR3: CAIQQGPFDTDTQYF. In DNA, the CDR3 is TGTGCCATTCAACAGGGGCCCTTTGACACAGATACGCAGTATTTT.

This clone was picked up one time. J is TRBJ1-1 and V is TRBV5-4; 9 nucleotides match TRBD1. Germline-derived CDR1 and CDR2 are SGHNT and YYREEE (reference sequence). The CDR3 consists of 15 residues. J lost 7 bases, V lost 4 bases, and 11 bases had no gene match. The CDR3 nucleotides are TGTGCCAGCAGCGCCGGGGACAGGGCGAAATATGAAGCTTTCTTT. This translates into CASSAGDRAKYEAFF.